This passage covers 15 T cell receptor beta chains from one sample sequenced in a study of blood T cell repertoires in COVID-19. Assay used: immunoSEQ multiplex PCR; TCRdb lists only in-frame clones, some missing. The sample contains about 100,000 clones, around nine tenths of which appear only once. Material: peripheral blood. Every receptor here comes from a human donor in a cohort sampled during active COVID-19.

The chain recombines TRBV7-2 with TRBJ1-3; 9 nucleotides align to TRBD1. Germline values: CDR1 SGHTA, CDR2 FQGNSA. The V segment lost 5 bases and the J segment 3 bases; nucleotides outside the gene matches: 8. There are 16 residues in the CDR3. The CDR3 nucleotides are TGTGCCAGCAGCCTCGCCGGGACAGGGAGTGGAAACACCATATATTTT. Protein product: CASSLAGTGSGNTIYF.

This chain uses TRBV28 with TRBJ2-3, with 7 bases matching TRBD1. CDR1 MDHEN and CDR2 SYDVKM come from the germline V gene. Trimming at V came to 4 bases and at J to 1 base, leaving 14 bases not matched to a gene. The CDR3 totals 18 residues. The CDR3 region is CASSSRDRLTRGTDTQYF. CDR3 in DNA: TGTGCCAGCAGTTCCCGGGACAGATTAACCCGAGGCACAGATACGCAGTATTTT.

The CDR3 loop reads CASSPTGALLNTEAFF. CDR3 sequence (DNA): TGCGCCAGCAGCCCTACAGGGGCCCTTTTGAACACTGAAGCTTTCTTT. The J gene is TRBJ1-1, the V gene TRBV4-1; the match to TRBD1 covers 7 bases. The CDR3 covers 16 residues. Germline values: CDR1 MGHRA, CDR2 YSYEKL. The V and J ends lost 4 bases and 0 bases, in that order; junction bases with no gene match: 8.

This sequence joins TRBV9 and TRBJ1-5, with 7 bases matching TRBD1. CDR1 and CDR2 (germline): SGDLS, YYNGEE. This CDR3 has 14 amino acids. The trim removed 3 bases at V and 7 bases at J, leaving 7 bases unmatched. The CDR3 nucleotides read TGTGCCAGCAGCGAAGGACAGGTTGGGCAGCCCCAGCATTTT. Its protein product is CASSEGQVGQPQHF.

The DNA of the CDR3 is TGTGCCAGCAGCCGGGTGGACGGGGGGTATCCCCAGCATTTT. It specifies CASSRVDGGYPQHF. V is TRBV7-8 and J is TRBJ1-5; the D gene is possibly TRBD1 (5 bases). There are 14 residues in the CDR3. Germline V lookup: CDR1 SGHVS, CDR2 FQNEAQ. Between the trimmed V and J ends, which lost 5 bases and 10 bases, there was a span of 18 bases. The entire variable domain, with the rest obtained from reference TRBV7-8 and TRBJ1-5, is as follows: GAGVSQSPRYKVAKRGQDVALRCDPISGHVSLFWYQQALGQGPEFLTYFQNEAQLDKSGLPSDRFFAERPEGSVSTLKIQRTQQEDSAVYLCASSRVDGGYPQHFGDGTRLSIL.

Details on this clone: Other DNA variants within this sample encode the same CDR3. The V gene is TRBV3-1 (or the pseudogene TRBV3-2), the J gene TRBJ2-5; D might be TRBD1 (6 bases). Germline assignment: CDR1 LGHDT and CDR2 YNNKEL (reference sequence). The CDR3 runs to 16 residues. V was clipped by 1 base and J by 3 bases, with 15 bases between them. The CDR3 reads CASSQGLLAGEETQYF. DNA for the CDR3: TGTGCCAGCAGCCAAGGTCTCTTGGCAGGGGAAGAGACCCAGTACTTC.

CDR3 protein: CASSNGRIAFSNQPQHF. In DNA, the CDR3 is TGTGCCAGTAGTAATGGCAGGATTGCCTTCAGCAATCAGCCCCAGCATTTT. The V gene is TRBV19, the J gene TRBJ1-5; D ambiguous. Germline V gives CDR1 LNHDA, CDR2 SQIVND (reference sequence). The CDR3 loop spans 17 amino acids. Between the trimmed V and J ends, which lost 4 bases and 1 base, there was a span of 17 bases.

This chain connects TRBV6-2 or TRBV6-3 to TRBJ2-1; 11 nucleotides align to TRBD2. Germline trimming cut 2 bases from V and 5 bases from J; bases unmatched to any gene: 11. The germline V gene encodes CDR1 MNHEY and CDR2 SVGEGT. The CDR3 has 18 amino acids. DNA of the CDR3: TGTGCCAGCAGTTACAATCCTACTAGCGGGAGTAAAAACAATGAGCAGTTCTTC. Protein product: CASSYNPTSGSKNNEQFF.

The V call is TRBV24-1, the J call TRBJ2-2; 11 bases agree with TRBD2. Germline V lookup: CDR1 KGHDR, CDR2 SFDVKD. The CDR3 is 18 residues long. V was pared by 2 bases and J by 7 bases, with 11 bases of the junction left unmatched. CDR3 in amino acids: CATSDSLAGVVQSGELFF. CDR3 in DNA: TGTGCCACCAGTGATTCACTAGCGGGAGTAGTTCAGAGCGGGGAGCTGTTTTTT.

The gene calls are TRBV11-2 and TRBJ2-2; possibly TRBD2 for D (5 bases). Germline V gene lookup returns CDR1 SGHAT and CDR2 FQNNGV. CDR3 length equals 14 residues. V was pared by 1 base and J by 5 bases, with 8 bases between. The CDR3 sequence is CASSLAGLTGELFF. Here the CDR3 DNA reads TGTGCCAGCAGCTTAGCGGGGTTAACCGGGGAGCTGTTTTTT.

The chain combines TRBV5-4 with TRBJ2-5; no definite D call. This CDR3 has 12 amino acids. Trimming took 4 bases from V and 4 from J, leaving 8 bases between them. Germline V gives CDR1 SGHNT, CDR2 YYREEE (reference sequence). As DNA, the CDR3 is TGTGCCAGCAGCCTCTTCTTAGAGACCCAGTACTTC. Translation: CASSLFLETQYF.

The rearrangement joins TRBV7-9 to TRBJ2-3, with D maybe TRBD2 (6 bases). CDR3 length: 15 amino acids. Trimming left V 3 bases short and J 0 bases short, with 10 bases between. CDR1 SEHNR and CDR2 FQNEAQ come from the germline V gene (reference sequence). CDR3 sequence: CASSFLDYSTDTQYF. DNA for the CDR3: TGTGCCAGCAGCTTTTTGGACTATAGCACAGATACGCAGTATTTT.

This clone was detected once. The chain links TRBV6-2 or TRBV6-3 to TRBJ2-5; a possible D gene is TRBD1 (5 bases). The germline V gene encodes CDR1 MNHEY and CDR2 SVGEGT. V was shortened by 1 base and J by 5 bases, with 14 bases between the two germline ends. The CDR3 sequence is 15 residues long. Written as DNA, the CDR3 is TGTGCCAGCAGTTACTACAGGTCCTCTGGGGAGACCCAGTACTTC. Its translation: CASSYYRSSGETQYF.

This chain joins TRBV19 and TRBJ1-4; tentatively, D is TRBD1 (5 bases). CDR1 is LNHDA, CDR2 SQIVND, per germline (reference sequence). The CDR3 covers 15 residues. V shed 4 bases and J shed 0 bases, with 9 bases lying between them. This CDR3 is CASSKPRATNEKLFF. As DNA, the CDR3 is TGTGCCAGTAGTAAGCCCAGGGCAACTAATGAAAAACTGTTTTTT.

The V gene is TRBV6-4, the J gene TRBJ2-1, with D possibly TRBD2 on 6 matching bases. The CDR3 spans 14 residues. Germline V gene data show CDR1 as MRHNA and CDR2 as SNTAGT. Trimming shortened V by 6 bases and J by 8 bases, and 17 bases separated the two germline ends. CDR3 DNA: TGTGCCAGCAGACCGGCCGGAGGGTTCCATGAGCAGTTCTTC. Encoded protein: CASRPAGGFHEQFF.